Each of the 8 T cell receptor beta chains below was sequenced from the same sample in a study of blood T cell repertoires in COVID-19. Some clones are missing from TCRdb's copy, which holds only in-frame ones; the method was immunoSEQ multiplex PCR. The sample consists of under 300,000 clones, around 83% of them appearing once. Sequenced material: peripheral blood. These receptors all come from a man aged 25-45 years who had recovered from COVID-19.

The chain combines TRBV9 with TRBJ2-1; 12 bases fit TRBD2. Germline trimming cut 3 bases from V and 3 bases from J; bases unmatched to any gene: 10. Per the germline V gene, CDR1 is SGDLS and CDR2 is YYNGEE. This CDR3 spans 18 amino acids. CDR3 residues: CASSDRLAGDRRYNEQFF. The CDR3 region has the DNA TGTGCCAGCAGCGACCGACTAGCGGGGGACAGGCGCTACAATGAGCAGTTCTTC.

The rearrangement links TRBV12-3 or TRBV12-4 to TRBJ1-1; the match to TRBD1 covers 9 bases. The CDR3 is 13 amino acids. With 4 bases clipped from V and 10 bases from J, the junction kept 7 bases outside the gene matches. The CDR3 here is CASSSGQGVRAFF. Here the CDR3 DNA reads TGTGCCAGCAGTTCGGGACAGGGAGTAAGAGCTTTCTTT.

This clone was seen a few times. The chain uses TRBV9 and TRBJ2-4; TRBD2 agrees at 7 bases. The CDR3 covers 19 residues. V shed 0 bases, J shed 0 bases, and the junction held 12 bases outside the gene matches. In germline, CDR1 is SGDLS, CDR2 YYNGEE. The CDR3: CASSVDSGREAPAKNIQYF. Here the CDR3 DNA reads TGTGCCAGCAGCGTAGATTCTGGGAGGGAGGCCCCAGCCAAAAACATTCAGTACTTC.

The chain couples TRBV5-1 to TRBJ2-3; tentatively, D is TRBD1 (5 bases). CDR3 length equals 15 residues. Germline V gene lookup returns CDR1 SGHRS and CDR2 YFSETQ. V lost 0 bases and J 1 base, leaving 9 bases between the germline ends. The DNA of the CDR3 is TGCGCCAGCAGCTTGGAGGACATACGCACAGATACGCAGTATTTT. It is translated as CASSLEDIRTDTQYF.

This chain connects TRBV19 to TRBJ1-5; no reliable D call. Germline CDR1 LNHDA, CDR2 SQIVND (reference sequence). This CDR3 is built from 15 residues. The germline V and J ends were trimmed by 2 bases and 2 bases, with 10 bases remaining between them. In DNA form, the CDR3 reads TGTGCCAGTAGTATAAGCGGATTCGGCAATCAGCCCCAGCATTTT. Residues: CASSISGFGNQPQHF.

V usage is TRBV19 and J usage is TRBJ2-2, with D unresolved. The CDR3 loop spans 14 amino acids. V was clipped by 5 bases and J by 0 bases, with 7 bases between them. From germline, CDR1 is LNHDA and CDR2 SQIVND (reference sequence). CDR3 bases: TGTGCCAGTAGTGAGACTGCGAACACCGGGGAGCTGTTTTTT. This sequence encodes CASSETANTGELFF. The whole variable domain, remainder taken from reference TRBV19 and TRBJ2-2, is DGGITQSPKYLFRKEGQNVTLSCEQNLNHDAMYWYRQDPGQGLRLIYYSQIVNDFQKGDIAEGYSVSREKKESFPLTVTSAQKNPTAFYLCASSETANTGELFFGEGSRLTVL.

This chain links TRBV24-1 with TRBJ2-3; TRBD1 matches at 7 bases. Germline CDR1 KGHDR, CDR2 SFDVKD. CDR3 length: 16 amino acids. Trimming cost V 3 bases and J 0 bases; bases outside gene matches: 5. The DNA for the CDR3 is TGTGCCACCAGTGATCAGACAGGGATGAGCACAGATACGCAGTATTTT. The encoded protein is CATSDQTGMSTDTQYF.

The table lists this clone with a count of one. The chain is built from TRBV30 and TRBJ2-3; 7 bases map to TRBD1. Germline V gene data show CDR1 as GTSNPN and CDR2 as SVGIG (reference sequence). The CDR3 consists of 13 residues. V trimming: 4 bases; J trimming: 6 bases; junction bases outside the gene matches: 7. CDR3 DNA: TGTGCCTGGACACAGGGGAAGAGGGATACGCAGTATTTT. As protein: CAWTQGKRDTQYF.